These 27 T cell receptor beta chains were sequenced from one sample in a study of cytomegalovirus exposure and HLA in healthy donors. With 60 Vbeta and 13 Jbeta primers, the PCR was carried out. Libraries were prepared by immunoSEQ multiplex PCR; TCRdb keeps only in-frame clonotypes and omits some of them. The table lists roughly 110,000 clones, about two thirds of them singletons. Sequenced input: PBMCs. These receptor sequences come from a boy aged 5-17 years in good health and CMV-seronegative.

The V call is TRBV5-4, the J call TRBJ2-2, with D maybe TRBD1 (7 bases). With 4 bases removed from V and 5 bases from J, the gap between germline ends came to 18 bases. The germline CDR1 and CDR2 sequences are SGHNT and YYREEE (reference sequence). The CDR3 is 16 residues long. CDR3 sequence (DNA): TGTGCCAGCAGCAGGAGACAGGGAGGAGAAACCGGGGAGCTGTTTTTT. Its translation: CASSRRQGGETGELFF.

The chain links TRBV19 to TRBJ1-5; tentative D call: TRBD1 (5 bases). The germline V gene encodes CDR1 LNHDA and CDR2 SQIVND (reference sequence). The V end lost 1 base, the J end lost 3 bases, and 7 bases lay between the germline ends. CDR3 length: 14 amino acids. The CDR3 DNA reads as TGTGCCAGTAGTATAGCGACAGTCAATCAGCCCCAGCATTTT. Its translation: CASSIATVNQPQHF.

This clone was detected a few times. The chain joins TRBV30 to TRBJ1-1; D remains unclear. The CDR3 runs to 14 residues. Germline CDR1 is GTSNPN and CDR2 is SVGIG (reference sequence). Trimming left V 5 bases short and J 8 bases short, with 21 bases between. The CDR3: CAWAELAGGFEAFF. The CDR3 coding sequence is TGTGCCTGGGCGGAACTGGCAGGAGGGTTCGAAGCTTTCTTT.

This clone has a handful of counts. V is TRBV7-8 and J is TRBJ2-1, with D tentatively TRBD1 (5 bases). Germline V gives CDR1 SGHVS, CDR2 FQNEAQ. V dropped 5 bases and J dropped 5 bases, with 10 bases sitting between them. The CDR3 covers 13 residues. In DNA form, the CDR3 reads TGTGCCAGCAGCGGGATCAGGGACAATGAGCAGTTCTTC. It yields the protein CASSGIRDNEQFF.

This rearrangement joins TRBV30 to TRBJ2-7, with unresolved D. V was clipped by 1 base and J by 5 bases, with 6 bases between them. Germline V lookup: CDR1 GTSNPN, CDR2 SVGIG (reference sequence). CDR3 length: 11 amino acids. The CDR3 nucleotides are TGTGCCTGGAGTGAGCGTGACGAGCAGTACTTC. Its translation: CAWSERDEQYF.

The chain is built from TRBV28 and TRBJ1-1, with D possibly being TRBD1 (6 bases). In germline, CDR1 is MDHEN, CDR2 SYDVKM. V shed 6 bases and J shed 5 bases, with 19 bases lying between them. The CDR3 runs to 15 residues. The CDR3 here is CASRGPREGGTEAFF. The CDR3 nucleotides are TGTGCCAGCAGGGGACCCAGGGAAGGGGGTACTGAAGCTTTCTTT.

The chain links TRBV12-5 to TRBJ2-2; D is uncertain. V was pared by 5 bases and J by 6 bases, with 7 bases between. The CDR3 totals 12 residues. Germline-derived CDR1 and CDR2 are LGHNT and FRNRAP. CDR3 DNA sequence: TGTGCTAGTGGTACGACTCCCGGGGAGCTGTTTTTT. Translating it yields CASGTTPGELFF. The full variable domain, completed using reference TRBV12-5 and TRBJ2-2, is DARVTQTPRHKVTEMGQEVTMRCQPILGHNTVFWYRQTMMQGLELLAYFRNRAPLDDSGMPKDRFSAEMPDATLATLKIQPSEPRDSAVYFCASGTTPGELFFGEGSRLTVL.

CDR3 protein: CASSGAGGAEAFF. CDR3 nucleotide sequence: TGTGCCAGCAGTGGAGCAGGCGGCGCTGAAGCTTTCTTT. The chain joins TRBV6-1 to TRBJ1-1; no definite D call. V was trimmed by 4 bases and J by 6 bases, leaving 12 bases between them. The CDR3 is 13 amino acids. The V gene's germline CDR1 is MNHNS and CDR2 SASEGT.

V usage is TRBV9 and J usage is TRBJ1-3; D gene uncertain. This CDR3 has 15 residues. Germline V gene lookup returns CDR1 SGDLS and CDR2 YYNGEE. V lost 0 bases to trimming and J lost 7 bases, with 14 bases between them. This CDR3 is CASSVDARDANTIYF. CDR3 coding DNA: TGTGCCAGCAGCGTAGACGCCCGGGATGCCAACACCATATATTTT.

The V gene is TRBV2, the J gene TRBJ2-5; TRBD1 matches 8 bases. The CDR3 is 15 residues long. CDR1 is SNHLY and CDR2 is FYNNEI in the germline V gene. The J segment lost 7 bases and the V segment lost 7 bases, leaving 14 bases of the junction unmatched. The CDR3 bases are TGTGCCAGCATAAAGACCAGGCCAACAGGGGGGACCCAGTACTTC. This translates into CASIKTRPTGGTQYF.

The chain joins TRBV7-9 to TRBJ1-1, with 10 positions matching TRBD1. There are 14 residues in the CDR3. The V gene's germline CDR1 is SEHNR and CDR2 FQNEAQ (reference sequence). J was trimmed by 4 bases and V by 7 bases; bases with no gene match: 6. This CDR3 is CASTGGQGTTEAFF. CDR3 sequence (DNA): TGTGCCAGCACCGGGGGACAGGGGACCACTGAAGCTTTCTTT.

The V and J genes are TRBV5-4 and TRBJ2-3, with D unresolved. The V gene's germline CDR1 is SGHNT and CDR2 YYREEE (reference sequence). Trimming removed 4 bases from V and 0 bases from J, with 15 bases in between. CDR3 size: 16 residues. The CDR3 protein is CASSPSGSRSTDTQYF. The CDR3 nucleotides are TGTGCCAGCAGCCCATCCGGTTCTCGTAGCACAGATACGCAGTATTTT.

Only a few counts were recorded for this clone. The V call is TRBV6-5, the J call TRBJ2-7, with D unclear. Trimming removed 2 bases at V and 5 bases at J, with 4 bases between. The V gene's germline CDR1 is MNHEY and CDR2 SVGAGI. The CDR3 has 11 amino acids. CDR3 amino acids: CASSYLHEQYF. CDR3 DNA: TGTGCCAGCAGTTACCTCCACGAGCAGTACTTC.

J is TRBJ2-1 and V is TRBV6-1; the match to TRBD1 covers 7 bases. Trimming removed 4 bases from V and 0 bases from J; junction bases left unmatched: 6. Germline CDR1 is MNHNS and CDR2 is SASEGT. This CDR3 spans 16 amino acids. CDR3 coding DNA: TGTGCCAGCAGTGGACGACAGGGCTCCTCCTACAATGAGCAGTTCTTC. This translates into CASSGRQGSSYNEQFF.

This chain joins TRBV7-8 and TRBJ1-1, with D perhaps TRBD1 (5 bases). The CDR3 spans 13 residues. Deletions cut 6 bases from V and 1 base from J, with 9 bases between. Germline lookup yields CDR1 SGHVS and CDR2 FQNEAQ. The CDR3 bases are TGTGCCAGCAGTTATGACAGGAACACTGAAGCTTTCTTT. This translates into CASSYDRNTEAFF. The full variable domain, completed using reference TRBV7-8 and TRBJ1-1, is GAGVSQSPRYKVAKRGQDVALRCDPISGHVSLFWYQQALGQGPEFLTYFQNEAQLDKSGLPSDRFFAERPEGSVSTLKIQRTQQEDSAVYLCASSYDRNTEAFFGQGTRLTVV.

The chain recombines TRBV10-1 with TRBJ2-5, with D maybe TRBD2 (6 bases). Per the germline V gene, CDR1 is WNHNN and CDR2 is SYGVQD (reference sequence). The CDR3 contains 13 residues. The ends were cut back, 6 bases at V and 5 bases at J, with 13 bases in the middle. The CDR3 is CASSPTSDETQYF. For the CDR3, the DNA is TGCGCCAGCAGCCCGACTAGTGACGAGACCCAGTACTTC.

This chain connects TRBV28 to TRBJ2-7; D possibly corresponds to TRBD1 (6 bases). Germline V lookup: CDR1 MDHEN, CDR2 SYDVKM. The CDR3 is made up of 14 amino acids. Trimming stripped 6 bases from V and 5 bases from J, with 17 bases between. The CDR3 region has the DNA TGTGCCAGCAGCACACCGGGACAACACCACGAGCAGTACTTC. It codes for CASSTPGQHHEQYF.

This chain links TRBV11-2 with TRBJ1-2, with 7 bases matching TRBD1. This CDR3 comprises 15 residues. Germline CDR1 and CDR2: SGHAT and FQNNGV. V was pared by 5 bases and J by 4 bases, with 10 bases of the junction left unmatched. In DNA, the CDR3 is TGTGCCAGCAGCACCCCCCGGGACAGAGCCTATGGCTACACCTTC. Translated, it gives CASSTPRDRAYGYTF.

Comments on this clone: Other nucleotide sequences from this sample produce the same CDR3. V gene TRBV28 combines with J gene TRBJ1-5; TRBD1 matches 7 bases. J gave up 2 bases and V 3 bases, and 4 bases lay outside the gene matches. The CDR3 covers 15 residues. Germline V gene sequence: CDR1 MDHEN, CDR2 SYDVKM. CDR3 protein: CASSLAGGGNQPQHF. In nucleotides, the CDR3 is TGTGCCAGCAGTTTGGCAGGGGGAGGCAATCAGCCCCAGCATTTT.

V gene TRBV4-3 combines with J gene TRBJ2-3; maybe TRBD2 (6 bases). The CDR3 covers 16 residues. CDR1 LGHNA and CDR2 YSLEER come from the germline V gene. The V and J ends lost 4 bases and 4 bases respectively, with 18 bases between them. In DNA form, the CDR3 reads TGCGCCAGCAGCCTCCATCCCCCCAGGGAGGCAGATACGCAGTATTTT. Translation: CASSLHPPREADTQYF.

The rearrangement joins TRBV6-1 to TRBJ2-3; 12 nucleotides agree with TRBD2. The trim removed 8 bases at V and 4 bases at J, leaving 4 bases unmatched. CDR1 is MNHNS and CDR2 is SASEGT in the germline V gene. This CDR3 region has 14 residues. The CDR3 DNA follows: TGTGCCAGCGAATCTAGCGGGAGGGCAGATACGCAGTATTTT. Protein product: CASESSGRADTQYF.

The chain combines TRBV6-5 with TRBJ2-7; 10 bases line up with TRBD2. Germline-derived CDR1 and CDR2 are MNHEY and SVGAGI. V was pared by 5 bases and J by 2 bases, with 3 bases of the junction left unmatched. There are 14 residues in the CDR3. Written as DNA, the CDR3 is TGTGCCAGCAGTCTCGGACTAGCGGCCTACGAGCAGTACTTC. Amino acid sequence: CASSLGLAAYEQYF.

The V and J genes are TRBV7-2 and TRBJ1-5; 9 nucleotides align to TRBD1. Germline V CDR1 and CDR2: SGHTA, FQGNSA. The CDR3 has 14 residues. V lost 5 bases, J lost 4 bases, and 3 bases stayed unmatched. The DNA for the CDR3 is TGTGCCAGCAGCACCGGGACAGGGAATCAGCCCCAGCATTTT. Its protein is CASSTGTGNQPQHF.

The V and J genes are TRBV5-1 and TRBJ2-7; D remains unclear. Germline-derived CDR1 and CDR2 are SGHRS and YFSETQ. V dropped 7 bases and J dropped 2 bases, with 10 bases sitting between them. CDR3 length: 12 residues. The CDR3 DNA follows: TGCGCCAGCTCTCCCGAGACCTACGAGCAGTACTTC. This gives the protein CASSPETYEQYF.

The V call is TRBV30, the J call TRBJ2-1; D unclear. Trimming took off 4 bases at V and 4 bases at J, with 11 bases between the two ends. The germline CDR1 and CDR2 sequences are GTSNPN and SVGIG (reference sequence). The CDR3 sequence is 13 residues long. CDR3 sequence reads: CAWNVRVYNEQFF. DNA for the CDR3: TGTGCCTGGAACGTACGAGTTTACAATGAGCAGTTCTTC.

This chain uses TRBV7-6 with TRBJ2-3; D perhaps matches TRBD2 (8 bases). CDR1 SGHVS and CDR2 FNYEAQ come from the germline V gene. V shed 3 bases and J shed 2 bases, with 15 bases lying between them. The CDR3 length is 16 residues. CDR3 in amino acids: CASSFGGGQYTDTQYF. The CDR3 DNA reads TGTGCCAGCAGCTTCGGGGGGGGACAGTACACAGATACGCAGTATTTT.

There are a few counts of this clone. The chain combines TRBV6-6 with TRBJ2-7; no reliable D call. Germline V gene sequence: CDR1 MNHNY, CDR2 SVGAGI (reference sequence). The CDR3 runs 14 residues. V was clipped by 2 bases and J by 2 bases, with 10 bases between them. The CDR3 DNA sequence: TGTGCCAGCAGTTACAGTCAGAACACCTACGAGCAGTACTTC. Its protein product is CASSYSQNTYEQYF.